Described below is a single T cell receptor (beta chain) sequence and its context. Its matching antigen is unknown. Reverse transcription of 0.5 to 1 ug RNA was performed with random hexamers. Each CDR3 protein gets one entry after TCRdb re-called the immunoSEQ multiplex PCR reads with MiXCR. The sample records 150,000 to 200,000 distinct CDR3 sequences, roughly 96% being singletons. This specimen belongs to a study of CD8 T cells in Susac syndrome. Findings of the study overall: The study recognized that its TCR sequencing and HLA analysis covered a relatively small number of individuals.

The CDR3 covers 14 residues. Germline values: CDR1 DFQATT, CDR2 SNEGSKA (reference sequence). With V trimmed by 6 bases and J by 1 base, 8 bases remained unmatched. V usage is TRBV20-1 and J usage is TRBJ2-7; 8 bases match TRBD2. Sequenced material: CD4+ T cells from PBMCs. This TCR derives from a human donor with multiple sclerosis. CDR3 DNA sequence: TGCAGTGCCAAGGCTAGCGGGCATTCCTACGAGCAGTACTTC. Protein product: CSAKASGHSYEQYF.